Listed here are 4 T cell receptor beta chains from one sample, sequenced in a study of response to subunit inactivated influenza vaccine. TCRdb used MiXCR to reprocess the RT-PCR reads, holding one entry per CDR3 protein. The sample lists 610,000 or so distinct CDR3 sequences, 12% to 15% occurring once. Sample: PBMCs from blood, taken about 13 days after vaccination. The receptors were gathered from a middle-aged man who received an inactivated influenza vaccine.

There are a few counts of this clonotype. The V call is TRBV12-3 or TRBV12-4, the J call TRBJ1-3; D is perhaps TRBD1 (6 bases). This CDR3 is built from 15 residues. V lost 6 bases, J lost 2 bases, and 14 bases lay in between. The CDR3: CASRPAGQTGNTIYF. For the CDR3, the DNA is TGTGCCAGCAGGCCGGCTGGACAGACTGGAAACACCATATATTTT.

The V gene is TRBV4-1, the J gene TRBJ2-1, with D uncertain. The CDR3 has 16 residues. V was trimmed by 4 bases and J by 7 bases, leaving 20 bases between them. Germline V gene lookup returns CDR1 MGHRA and CDR2 YSYEKL. For the CDR3, the DNA is TGCGCCAGCAGCCCGCTAAGGGTCGGTATAGTAAATGAGCAGTTCTTC. As protein: CASSPLRVGIVNEQFF.

This clonotype appeared many times. J is TRBJ1-2 and V is TRBV5-1; no reliable D call. The CDR3 has 13 amino acids. V dropped 0 bases and J dropped 6 bases, with 9 bases sitting between them. In germline, CDR1 is SGHRS, CDR2 YFSETQ. This chain's CDR3 is CASSLAGVDGYTF. In DNA form, the CDR3 reads TGCGCCAGCAGCTTGGCCGGGGTTGATGGCTACACCTTC. The variable domain in full, with the rest retrieved from reference TRBV5-1 and TRBJ1-2, is KAGVTQTPRYLIKTRGQQVTLSCSPISGHRSVSWYQQTPGQGLQFLFEYFSETQRNKGNFPGRFSGRQFSNSRSEMNVSTLELGDSALYLCASSLAGVDGYTFGSGTRLTVV.

This clonotype showed up just a few times. V is TRBV5-6 and J is TRBJ1-5; 12 bases map to TRBD1. Germline V gene lookup returns CDR1 SGHDT and CDR2 YYEEEE. V lost 3 bases, J lost 3 bases, and 7 bases stayed unmatched. This CDR3 is 17 amino acids long. CDR3 loop: CASSYSGTGGFNQPQHF. The CDR3 DNA is TGTGCCAGCAGCTATTCCGGGACAGGGGGCTTCAATCAGCCCCAGCATTTT.